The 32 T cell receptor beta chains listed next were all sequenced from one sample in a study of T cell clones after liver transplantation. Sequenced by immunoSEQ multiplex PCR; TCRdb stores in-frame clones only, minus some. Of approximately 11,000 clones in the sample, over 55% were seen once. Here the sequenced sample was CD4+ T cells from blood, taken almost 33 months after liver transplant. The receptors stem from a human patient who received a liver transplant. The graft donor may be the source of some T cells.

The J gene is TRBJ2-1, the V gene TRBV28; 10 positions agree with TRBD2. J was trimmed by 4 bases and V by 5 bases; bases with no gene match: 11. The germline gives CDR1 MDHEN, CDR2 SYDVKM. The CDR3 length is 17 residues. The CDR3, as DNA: TGTGCCAGCAGTCTATTAGCGGGGGGCCTACTTTACAATGAGCAGTTCTTC. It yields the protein CASSLLAGGLLYNEQFF.

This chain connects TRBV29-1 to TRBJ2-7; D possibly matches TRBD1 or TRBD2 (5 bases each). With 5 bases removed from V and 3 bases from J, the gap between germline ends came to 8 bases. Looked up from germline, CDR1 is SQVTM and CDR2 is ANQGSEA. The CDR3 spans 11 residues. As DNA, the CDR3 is TGCAGCGTTAGGGACGTCTACGAGCAGTACTTC. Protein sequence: CSVRDVYEQYF.

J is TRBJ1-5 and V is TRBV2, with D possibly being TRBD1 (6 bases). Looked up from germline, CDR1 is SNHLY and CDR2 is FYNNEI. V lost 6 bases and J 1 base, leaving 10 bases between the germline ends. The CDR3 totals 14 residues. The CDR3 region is CASSLDRSNQPQHF. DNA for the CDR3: TGTGCCAGCAGCCTTGACAGGAGCAATCAGCCCCAGCATTTT. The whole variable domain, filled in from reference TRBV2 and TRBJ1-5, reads EPEVTQTPSHQVTQMGQEVILRCVPISNHLYFYWYRQILGQKVEFLVSFYNNEISEKSEIFDDQFSVERPDGSNFTLKIRSTKLEDSAMYFCASSLDRSNQPQHFGDGTRLSIL.

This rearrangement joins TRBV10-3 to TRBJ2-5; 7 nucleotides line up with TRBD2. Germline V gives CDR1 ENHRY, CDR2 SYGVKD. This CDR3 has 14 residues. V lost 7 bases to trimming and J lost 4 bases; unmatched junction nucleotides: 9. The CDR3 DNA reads TGTGCCATCAAGGGGCTAGCGGAGACAGAGACCCAGTACTTC. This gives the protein CAIKGLAETETQYF.

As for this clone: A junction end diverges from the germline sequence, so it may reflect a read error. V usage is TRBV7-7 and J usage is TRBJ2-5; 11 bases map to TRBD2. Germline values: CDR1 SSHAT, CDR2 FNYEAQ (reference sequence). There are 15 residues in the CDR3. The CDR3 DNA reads TGTGCTAGCAGCAGCCGACTAGCGGGAATGGAGACCCAGTACTTC. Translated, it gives CASSSRLAGMETQYF. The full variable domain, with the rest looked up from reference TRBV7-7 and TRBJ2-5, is GAGVSQSPRYKVTKRGQDVTLRCDPISSHATLYWYQQALGQGPEFLTYFNYEAQPDKSGLPSDRFSAERPEGSISTLTIQRTEQRDSAMYRCASSSRLAGMETQYFGPGTRLLVL.

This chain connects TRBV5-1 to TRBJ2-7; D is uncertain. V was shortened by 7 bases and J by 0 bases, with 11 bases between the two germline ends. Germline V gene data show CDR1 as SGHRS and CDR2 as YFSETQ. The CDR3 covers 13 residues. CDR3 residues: CASRPTPSYEQYF. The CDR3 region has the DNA TGCGCCAGCCGACCGACTCCCTCCTACGAGCAGTACTTC.

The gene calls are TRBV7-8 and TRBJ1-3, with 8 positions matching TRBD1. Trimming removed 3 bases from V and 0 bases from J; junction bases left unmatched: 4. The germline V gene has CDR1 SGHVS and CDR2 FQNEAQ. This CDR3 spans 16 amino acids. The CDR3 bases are TGTGCCAGCAGCTTGGGACAGGTGTCCTCTGGAAACACCATATATTTT. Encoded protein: CASSLGQVSSGNTIYF.

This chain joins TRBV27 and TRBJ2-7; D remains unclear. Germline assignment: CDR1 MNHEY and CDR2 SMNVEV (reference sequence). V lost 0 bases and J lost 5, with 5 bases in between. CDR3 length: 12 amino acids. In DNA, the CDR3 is TGTGCCAGCAGTTTATCGAGAAACGAGCAGTACTTC. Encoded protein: CASSLSRNEQYF.

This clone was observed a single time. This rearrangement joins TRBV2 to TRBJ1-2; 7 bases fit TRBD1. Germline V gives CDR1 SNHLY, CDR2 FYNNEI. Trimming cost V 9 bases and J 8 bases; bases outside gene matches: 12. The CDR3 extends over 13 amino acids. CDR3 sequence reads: CASRGTAGRGYTF. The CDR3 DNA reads TGTGCCAGTAGAGGGACAGCCGGCCGAGGCTACACCTTC.

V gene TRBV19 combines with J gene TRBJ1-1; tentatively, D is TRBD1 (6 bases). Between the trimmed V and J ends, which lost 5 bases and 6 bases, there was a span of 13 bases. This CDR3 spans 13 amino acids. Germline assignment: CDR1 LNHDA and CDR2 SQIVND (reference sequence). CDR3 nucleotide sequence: TGTGCCAGTAGTCGGCAGGGGACCGCTGAAGCTTTCTTT. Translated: CASSRQGTAEAFF. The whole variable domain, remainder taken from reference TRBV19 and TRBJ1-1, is DGGITQSPKYLFRKEGQNVTLSCEQNLNHDAMYWYRQDPGQGLRLIYYSQIVNDFQKGDIAEGYSVSREKKESFPLTVTSAQKNPTAFYLCASSRQGTAEAFFGQGTRLTVV.

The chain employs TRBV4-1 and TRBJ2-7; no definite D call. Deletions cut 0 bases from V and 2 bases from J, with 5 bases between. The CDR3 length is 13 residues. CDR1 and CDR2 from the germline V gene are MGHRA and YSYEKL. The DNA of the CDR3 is TGCGCCAGCAGCCAAGAACTGGCCTACGAGCAGTACGTC. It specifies CASSQELAYEQYV.

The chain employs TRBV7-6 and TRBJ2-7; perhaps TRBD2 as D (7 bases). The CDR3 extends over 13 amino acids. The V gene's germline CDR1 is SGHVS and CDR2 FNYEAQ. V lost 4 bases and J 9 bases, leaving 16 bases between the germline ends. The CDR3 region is CASSSGRGAPQYF. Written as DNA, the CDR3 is TGTGCCAGCAGCTCGGGGAGGGGGGCCCCGCAGTACTTC.

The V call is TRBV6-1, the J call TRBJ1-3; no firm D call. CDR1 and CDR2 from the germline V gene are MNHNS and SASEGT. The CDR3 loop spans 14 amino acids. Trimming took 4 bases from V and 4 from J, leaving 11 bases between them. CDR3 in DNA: TGTGCCAGCAGTGTCGAGGGTGCCGGAAACACCATATATTTT. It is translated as CASSVEGAGNTIYF.

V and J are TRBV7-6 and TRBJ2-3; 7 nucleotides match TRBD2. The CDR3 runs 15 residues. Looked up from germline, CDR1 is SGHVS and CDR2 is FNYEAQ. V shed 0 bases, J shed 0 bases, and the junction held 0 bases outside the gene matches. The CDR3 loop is CASSLAGGSTDTQYF. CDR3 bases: TGTGCCAGCAGCTTAGCGGGGGGGAGCACAGATACGCAGTATTTT.

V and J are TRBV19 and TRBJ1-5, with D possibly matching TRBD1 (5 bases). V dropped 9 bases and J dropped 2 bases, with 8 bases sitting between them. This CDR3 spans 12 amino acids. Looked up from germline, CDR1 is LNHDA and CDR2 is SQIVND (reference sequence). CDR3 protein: CASETGNQPQHF. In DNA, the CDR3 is TGTGCCAGCGAGACAGGCAATCAGCCCCAGCATTTT.

DNA for the CDR3: TGTGCCAGTAGTATGGCCGGCAGAATGAACACTGAAGCTTTCTTT. It translates to CASSMAGRMNTEAFF. The rearrangement joins TRBV19 to TRBJ1-1; no firm D call. V lost 3 bases and J 0 bases, leaving 11 bases between the germline ends. The CDR3 contains 15 residues. Germline V CDR1 and CDR2: LNHDA, SQIVND (reference sequence).

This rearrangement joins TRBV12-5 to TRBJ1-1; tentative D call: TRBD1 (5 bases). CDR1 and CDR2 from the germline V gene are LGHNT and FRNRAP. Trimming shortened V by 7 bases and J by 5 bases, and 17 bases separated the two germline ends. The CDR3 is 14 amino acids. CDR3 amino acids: CASESGGLRTEAFF. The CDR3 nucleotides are TGTGCTAGTGAGTCGGGGGGTTTGAGAACTGAAGCTTTCTTT.

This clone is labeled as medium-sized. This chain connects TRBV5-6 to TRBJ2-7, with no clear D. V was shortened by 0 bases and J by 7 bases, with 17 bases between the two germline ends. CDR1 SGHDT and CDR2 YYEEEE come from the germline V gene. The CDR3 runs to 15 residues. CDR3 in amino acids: CASSLVGSPTREQYF. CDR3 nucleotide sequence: TGTGCCAGCAGCTTGGTAGGCTCTCCCACGCGAGAGCAGTACTTC.

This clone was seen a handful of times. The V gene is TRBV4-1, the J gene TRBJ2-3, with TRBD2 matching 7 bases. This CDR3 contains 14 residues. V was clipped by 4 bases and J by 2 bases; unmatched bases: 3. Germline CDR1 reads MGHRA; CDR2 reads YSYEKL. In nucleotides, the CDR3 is TGCGCCAGCAGCCTGGCGGGAGACACAGATACGCAGTATTTT. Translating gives CASSLAGDTDTQYF.

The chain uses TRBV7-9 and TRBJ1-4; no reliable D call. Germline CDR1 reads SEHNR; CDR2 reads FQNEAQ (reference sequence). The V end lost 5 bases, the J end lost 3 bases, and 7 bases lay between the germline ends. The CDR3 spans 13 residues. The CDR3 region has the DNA TGTGCCAGCAGCAACCGGTCTAATGAAAAACTGTTTTTT. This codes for CASSNRSNEKLFF.

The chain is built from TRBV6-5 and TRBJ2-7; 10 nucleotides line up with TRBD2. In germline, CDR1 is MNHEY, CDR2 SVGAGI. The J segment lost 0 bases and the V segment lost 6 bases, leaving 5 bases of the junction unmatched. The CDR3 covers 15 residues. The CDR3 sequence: CASSLSGGISYEQYF. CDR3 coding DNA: TGTGCCAGCAGCCTTAGCGGGGGGATCTCCTACGAGCAGTACTTC.

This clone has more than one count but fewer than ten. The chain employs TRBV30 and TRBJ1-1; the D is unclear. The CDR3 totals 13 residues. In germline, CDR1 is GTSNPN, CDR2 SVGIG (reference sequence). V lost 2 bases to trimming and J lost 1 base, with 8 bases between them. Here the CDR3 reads CAWSTRENTEAFF. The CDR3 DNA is TGTGCCTGGAGTACGAGGGAGAACACTGAAGCTTTCTTT. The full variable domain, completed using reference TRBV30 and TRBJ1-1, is SQTIHQWPATLVQPVGSPLSLECTVEGTSNPNLYWYRQAAGRGLQLLFYSVGIGQISSEVPQNLSASRPQDRQFILSSKKLLLSDSGFYLCAWSTRENTEAFFGQGTRLTVV.

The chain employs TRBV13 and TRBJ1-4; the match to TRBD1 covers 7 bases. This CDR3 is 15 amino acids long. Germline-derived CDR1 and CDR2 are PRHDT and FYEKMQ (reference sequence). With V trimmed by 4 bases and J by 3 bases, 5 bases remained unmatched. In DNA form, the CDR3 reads TGTGCCAGCAGCTCCCTAGGGACAGCTAATGAAAAACTGTTTTTT. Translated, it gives CASSSLGTANEKLFF.

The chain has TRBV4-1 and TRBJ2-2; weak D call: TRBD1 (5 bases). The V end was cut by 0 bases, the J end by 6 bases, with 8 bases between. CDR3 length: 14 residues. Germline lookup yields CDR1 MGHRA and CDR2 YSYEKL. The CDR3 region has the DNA TGCGCCAGCAGCCAAGAGGACATATCCGGGGAGCTGTTTTTT. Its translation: CASSQEDISGELFF.

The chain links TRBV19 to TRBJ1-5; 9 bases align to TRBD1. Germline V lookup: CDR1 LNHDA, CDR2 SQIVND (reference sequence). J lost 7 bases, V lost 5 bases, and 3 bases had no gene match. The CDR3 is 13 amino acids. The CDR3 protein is CASSAQGAQPQHF. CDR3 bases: TGTGCCAGTAGTGCACAGGGGGCCCAGCCCCAGCATTTT.

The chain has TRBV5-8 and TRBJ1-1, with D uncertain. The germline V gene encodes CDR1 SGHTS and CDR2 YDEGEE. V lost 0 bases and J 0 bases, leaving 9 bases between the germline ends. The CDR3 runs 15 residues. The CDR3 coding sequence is TGTGCCAGCAGCTTGGTCACAGTGATGAACACTGAAGCTTTCTTT. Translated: CASSLVTVMNTEAFF.

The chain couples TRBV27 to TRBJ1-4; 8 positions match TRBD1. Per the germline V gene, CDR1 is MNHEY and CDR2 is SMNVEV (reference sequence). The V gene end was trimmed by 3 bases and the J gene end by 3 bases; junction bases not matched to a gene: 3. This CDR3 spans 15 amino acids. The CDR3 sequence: CASSFGQGSNEKLFF. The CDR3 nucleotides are TGTGCCAGCAGTTTCGGACAGGGATCTAATGAAAAACTGTTTTTT.

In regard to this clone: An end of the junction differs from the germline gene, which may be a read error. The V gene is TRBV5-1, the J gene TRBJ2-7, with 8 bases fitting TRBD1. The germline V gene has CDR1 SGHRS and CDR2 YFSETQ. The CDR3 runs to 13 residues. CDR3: CASSSDRAYEQYF. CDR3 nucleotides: TGTGCCAGCAGCTCGGACAGGGCCTACGAGCAGTACTTC. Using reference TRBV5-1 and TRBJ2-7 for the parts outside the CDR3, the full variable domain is KAGVTQTPRYLIKTRGQQVTLSCSPISGHRSVSWYQQTPGQGLQFLFEYFSETQRNKGNFPGRFSGRQFSNSRSEMNVSTLELGDSALYLCASSSDRAYEQYFGPGTRLTVT.

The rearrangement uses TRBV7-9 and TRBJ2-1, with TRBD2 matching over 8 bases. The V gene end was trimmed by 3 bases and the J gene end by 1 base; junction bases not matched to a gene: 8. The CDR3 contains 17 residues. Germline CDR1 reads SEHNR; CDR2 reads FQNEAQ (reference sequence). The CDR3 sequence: CASSFPLSGVSYNEQFF. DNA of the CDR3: TGTGCCAGCAGCTTCCCCCTTAGCGGGGTGTCCTACAATGAGCAGTTCTTC.

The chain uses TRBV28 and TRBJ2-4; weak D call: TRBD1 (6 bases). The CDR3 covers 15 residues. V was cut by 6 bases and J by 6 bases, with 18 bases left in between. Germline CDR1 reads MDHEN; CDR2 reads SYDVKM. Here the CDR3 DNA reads TGTGCCAGCAGAGCTTACAGGGTCTCCGGAAACATTCAGTACTTC. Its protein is CASRAYRVSGNIQYF. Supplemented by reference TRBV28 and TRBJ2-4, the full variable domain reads DVKVTQSSRYLVKRTGEKVFLECVQDMDHENMFWYRQDPGLGLRLIYFSYDVKMKEKGDIPEGYSVSREKKERFSLILESASTNQTSMYLCASRAYRVSGNIQYFGAGTRLSVL.

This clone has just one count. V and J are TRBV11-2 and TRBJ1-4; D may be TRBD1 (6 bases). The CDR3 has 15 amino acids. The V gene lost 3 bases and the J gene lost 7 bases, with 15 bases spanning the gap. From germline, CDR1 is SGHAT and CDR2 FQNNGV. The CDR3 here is CASSFGLGAGEKLFF. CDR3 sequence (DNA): TGTGCCAGCAGCTTTGGGCTGGGGGCTGGTGAAAAACTGTTTTTT.

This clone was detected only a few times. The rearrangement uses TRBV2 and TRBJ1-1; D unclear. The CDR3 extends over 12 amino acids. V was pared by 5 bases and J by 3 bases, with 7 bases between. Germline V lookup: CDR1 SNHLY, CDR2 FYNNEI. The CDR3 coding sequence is TGTGCCAGCAGTCGCGGGGACACTGAAGCTTTCTTT. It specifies CASSRGDTEAFF.